Here is one T cell receptor beta chain with its context. Its antigen is unidentified. The V gene's germline CDR1 is LNHDA and CDR2 SQIVND (reference sequence). This CDR3 has 14 amino acids. Trimming shortened V by 1 base and J by 5 bases, and 9 bases separated the two germline ends. Library preparation for TCR beta used quantitative 5'-RACE with molecular barcodes. Via MiXCR, TCRdb re-called the 5' RACE reads, giving one row per CDR3 protein. The sample lists about 360,000 distinct CDR3 sequences, approximately 20% occurring once. The data were obtained in a study of CD8 T cells in ankylosing spondylitis. General study results and limits: Matched ankylosing spondylitis synovial fluid reportedly showed significant enrichment of disease-linked clones. Before this, some motif variants had been reported in reactive arthritis synovial fluid and blood. A TCR beta motif made of roughly eight highly homologous variants seemed typical of ankylosing spondylitis blood.

This TCR derives from a male donor with ankylosing spondylitis or in good health (not recorded which). The chain combines TRBV19 with TRBJ1-5, with D unclear. The sample was blood, either unsorted or a sorted T cell fraction (not recorded which). The DNA of the CDR3 is TGTGCCAGTAGTATAGGGTATATACATCAGCCCCAGCATTTT. The encoded protein is CASSIGYIHQPQHF.